The rows below give T cell receptor beta chains drawn from one sample of a study of control samples from healthy donors and cancer patients. Clones were sequenced by immunoSEQ multiplex PCR, and TCRdb holds only the in-frame ones, with some missing. The repertoire holds approximately 120,000 clones, with 90% as singletons. The sequenced material came from blood. The receptors derive from a human donor in good health. The donor label of this sample is uncertain. Each CDR3 is given with its conserved first and last residue. The D gene is left open where the match is weak. Not all rows give a size; the values are once, few, many and, for expanded clones, a class.

D gene	clone size	V gene	J gene	CDR3 DNA	CDR3 protein
NA	NA	TRBV6-2/TRBV6-3	TRBJ2-1	TGTGCCAGCAGTCCAGGGGATTCCGCCAATGAGCAGTTCTTC	CASSPGDSANEQFF
NA	NA	TRBV3-1/TRBV3-2	TRBJ2-7	TGTGCCAGCAGCCAAGTCACGGGGGTTGTCGACGAGCAGTACTTC	CASSQVTGVVDEQYF
NA	NA	TRBV19	TRBJ1-5	TGTGCCAGTAGTACAAACTCACTTGACAGGCGGATCAGCAATCAGCCCCAGCATTTT	CASSTNSLDRRISNQPQHF
NA	NA	TRBV27	TRBJ2-1	TGTGCCAGCAGTCCCAGGGGCATGTTTGGCTACAATGAGCAGTTCTTC	CASSPRGMFGYNEQFF
NA	NA	TRBV6-5	TRBJ1-1	TGTGCCAGCAGTTTCGAGTTGAACACTGAAGCTTTCTTT	CASSFELNTEAFF
NA	NA	TRBV3-1/TRBV3-2	TRBJ1-4	TGTGCCAGCAGCCAAGAAGTGGGGGCATTTGAAAAACTGTTTTTT	CASSQEVGAFEKLFF
TRBD1	NA	TRBV6-5	TRBJ1-1	TGTGCCAGCAGTTATTCAGGGGGCTGGGGTGAAGCTTTCTTT	CASSYSGGWGEAFF
NA	NA	TRBV2	TRBJ2-3	TGTGCCAGCAACAGGGGAGGGGCAGATACGCAGTATTTT	CASNRGGADTQYF
NA	NA	TRBV20-1	TRBJ2-7	TGCAGTGCTAGTCTGTTAATGGAGGGACTCTCCTACGAGCAGTACTTC	CSASLLMEGLSYEQYF
TRBD1	NA	TRBV2	TRBJ1-2	TGTGCCAGCAGCAGGGACAGGGATGGATATGGCTACACCTTC	CASSRDRDGYGYTF
NA	NA	TRBV15	TRBJ1-4	TGTGCCACCAGCGCAACAGAGAACCAACTGTTTTTT	CATSATENQLFF
NA	few	TRBV11-2	TRBJ1-4	TGTGCCAGCAGCTTAGATCTTTTGTCGGAAAAACTGTTTTTT	CASSLDLLSEKLFF
TRBD2	once	TRBV15	TRBJ2-1	TGTGCCACCAGCTTCCGACGGGGGGACTACAATGAGCAGTTCTTC	CATSFRRGDYNEQFF
NA	NA	TRBV30	TRBJ2-7	TGTGCCTCAACAGGCAGGGGAGTCGAGCAGTACTTC	CASTGRGVEQYF
NA	NA	TRBV2	TRBJ2-3	TGTGCCAGCAGTCCCCCTTCCCAGTCCACAGATACGCAGTATTTT	CASSPPSQSTDTQYF
NA	NA	TRBV7-9	TRBJ2-3	TGTGCCAGCAGCGCGGGACAGAGTAAGCGGGATACGCAGTATTTT	CASSAGQSKRDTQYF
TRBD1	NA	TRBV19	TRBJ1-5	TGTGCCAGTAGTCGACCGACAGGGGAGTTCAATCAGCCCCAGCATTTT	CASSRPTGEFNQPQHF
TRBD1	NA	TRBV3-1/TRBV3-2	TRBJ2-5	TGTGCCAGCAGCCAAGAGTTCGGACAGGGGGCGGGAGAGACCCAGTACTTC	CASSQEFGQGAGETQYF
NA	NA	TRBV30	TRBJ1-4	TGTGCCTGGAGTGTACGGGGCAGGGGAAGTGAAGAAAAACTGTTTTTT	CAWSVRGRGSEEKLFF
TRBD2	NA	TRBV5-4	TRBJ2-3	TGTGCCAGCAGCTTGGGCGGACTAGTATTGACAGATACGCAGTATTTT	CASSLGGLVLTDTQYF
NA	NA	TRBV21-1	TRBJ1-1	TGTGCCAGCAGCAGAATCTTCGTTGGGAACACTGAAGCTTTCTTT	CASSRIFVGNTEAFF
NA	NA	TRBV3-1/TRBV3-2	TRBJ1-1	TGTGCCAGCAGCCCCGGATTCGGGGACCTGAAAGCTTTCTTT	CASSPGFGDLKAFF
NA	NA	TRBV24-1	TRBJ1-5	TGTGCCACCAGTGGTGCGGGGCCAGGGGTTCAGCCCCAGCATTTT	CATSGAGPGVQPQHF
TRBD1	NA	TRBV7-6	TRBJ1-4	TGTGCCAGCAGCCATTTACAGGGGTTCAGTGAAAAACTGTTTTTT	CASSHLQGFSEKLFF
NA	NA	TRBV7-8	TRBJ2-3	TGTGCCAGCAGCTCCCGAACACAGGTAGATACGCAGTATTTT	CASSSRTQVDTQYF